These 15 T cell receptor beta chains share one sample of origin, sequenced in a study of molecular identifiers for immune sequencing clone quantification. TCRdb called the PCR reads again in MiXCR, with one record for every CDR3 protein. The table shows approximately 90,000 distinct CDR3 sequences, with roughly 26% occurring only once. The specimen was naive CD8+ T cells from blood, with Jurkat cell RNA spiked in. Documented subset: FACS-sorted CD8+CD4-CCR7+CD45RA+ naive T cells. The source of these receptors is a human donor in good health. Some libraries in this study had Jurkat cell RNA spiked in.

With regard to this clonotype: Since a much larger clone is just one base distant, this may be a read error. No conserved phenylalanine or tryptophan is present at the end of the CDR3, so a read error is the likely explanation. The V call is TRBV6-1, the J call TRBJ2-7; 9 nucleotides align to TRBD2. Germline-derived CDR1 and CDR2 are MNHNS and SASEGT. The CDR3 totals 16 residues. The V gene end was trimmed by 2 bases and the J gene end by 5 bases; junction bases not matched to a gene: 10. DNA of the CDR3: TGTGCCAGCAGTGAACATCCTAGCGGGATCACCCACGAGCAGTACCTC. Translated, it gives CASSEHPSGITHEQYL.

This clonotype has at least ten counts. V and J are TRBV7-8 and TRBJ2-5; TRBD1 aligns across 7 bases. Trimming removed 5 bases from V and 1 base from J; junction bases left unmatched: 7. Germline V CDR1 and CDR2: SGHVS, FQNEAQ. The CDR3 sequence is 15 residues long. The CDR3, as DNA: TGTGCCAGCAGCCCACCGACAGGGCCCCAAGAGACCCAGTACTTC. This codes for CASSPPTGPQETQYF.

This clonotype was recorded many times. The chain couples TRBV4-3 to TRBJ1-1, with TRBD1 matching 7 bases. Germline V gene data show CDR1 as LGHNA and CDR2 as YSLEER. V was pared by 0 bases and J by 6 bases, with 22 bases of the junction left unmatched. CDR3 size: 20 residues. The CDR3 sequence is CASSQELLGTATTGGAEAFF. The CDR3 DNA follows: TGCGCCAGCAGCCAAGAGTTATTAGGGACAGCCACAACTGGGGGGGCTGAAGCTTTCTTT.

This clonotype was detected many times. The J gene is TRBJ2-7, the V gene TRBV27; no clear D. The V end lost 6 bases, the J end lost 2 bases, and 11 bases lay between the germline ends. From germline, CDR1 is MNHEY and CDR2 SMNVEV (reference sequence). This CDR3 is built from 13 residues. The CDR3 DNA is TGTGCCAGCAGCCCAATAGTAACCTACGAGCAGTACTTC. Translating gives CASSPIVTYEQYF.

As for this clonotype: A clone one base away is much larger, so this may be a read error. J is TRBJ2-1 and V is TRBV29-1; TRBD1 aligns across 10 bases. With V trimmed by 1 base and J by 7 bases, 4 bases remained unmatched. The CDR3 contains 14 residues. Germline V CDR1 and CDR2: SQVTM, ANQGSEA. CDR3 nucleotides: TGCAGCGTTGAAGTTTGGGACAGGGGAAATGAGCAGTTCTTC. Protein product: CSVEVWDRGNEQFF.

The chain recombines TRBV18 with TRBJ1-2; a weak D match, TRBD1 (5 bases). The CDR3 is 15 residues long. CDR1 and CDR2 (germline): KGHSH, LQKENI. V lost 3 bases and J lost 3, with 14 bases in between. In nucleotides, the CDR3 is TGTGCCAGCTCACCCGAGCCGGACACTTACTATGGCTACACCTTC. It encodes CASSPEPDTYYGYTF.

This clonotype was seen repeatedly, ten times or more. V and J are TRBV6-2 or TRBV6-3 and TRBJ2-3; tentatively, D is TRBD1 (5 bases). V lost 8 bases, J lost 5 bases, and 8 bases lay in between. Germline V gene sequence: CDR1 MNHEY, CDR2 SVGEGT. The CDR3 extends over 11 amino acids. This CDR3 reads CASFTGDTQYF. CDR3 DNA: TGTGCCAGCTTTACAGGAGATACGCAGTATTTT.

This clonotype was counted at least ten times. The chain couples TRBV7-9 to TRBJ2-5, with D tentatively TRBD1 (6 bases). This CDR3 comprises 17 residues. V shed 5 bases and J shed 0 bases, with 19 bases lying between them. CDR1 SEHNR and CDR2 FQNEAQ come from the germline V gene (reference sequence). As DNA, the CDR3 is TGTGCCAGCAGCCCTGAGTGGCCTGGGACATACCAAGAGACCCAGTACTTC. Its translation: CASSPEWPGTYQETQYF.

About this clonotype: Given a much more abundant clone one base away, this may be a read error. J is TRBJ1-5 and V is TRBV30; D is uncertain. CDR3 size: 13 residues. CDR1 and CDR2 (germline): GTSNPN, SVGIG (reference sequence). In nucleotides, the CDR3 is TGTGCCCGGAGTGTACATAGCAATCAGCCCCAGCATTTT. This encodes CARSVHSNQPQHF.

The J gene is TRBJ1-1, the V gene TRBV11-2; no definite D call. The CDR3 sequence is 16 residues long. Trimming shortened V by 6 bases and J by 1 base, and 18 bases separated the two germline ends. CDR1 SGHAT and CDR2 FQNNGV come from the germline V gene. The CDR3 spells CASSPLEAGPNTEAFF. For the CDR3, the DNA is TGTGCCAGCAGTCCACTTGAGGCAGGACCGAACACTGAAGCTTTCTTT.

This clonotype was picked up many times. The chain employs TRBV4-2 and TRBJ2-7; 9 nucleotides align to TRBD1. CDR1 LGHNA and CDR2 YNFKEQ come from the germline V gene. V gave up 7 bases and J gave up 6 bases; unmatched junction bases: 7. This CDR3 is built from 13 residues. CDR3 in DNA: TGTGCCAGCACCGGGACAGGGACTATCGAGCAGTACTTC. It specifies CASTGTGTIEQYF.

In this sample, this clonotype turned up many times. The CDR3 reads CSATGTDSYEQYF. CDR3 nucleotides: TGCAGTGCTACCGGGACCGACTCCTACGAGCAGTACTTC. The rearrangement uses TRBV20-1 and TRBJ2-7; either TRBD1 or TRBD2 may fit D (5 bases each). Germline CDR1 reads DFQATT; CDR2 reads SNEGSKA (reference sequence). Deletions cut 4 bases from V and 0 bases from J, with 10 bases between. CDR3 length: 13 residues.

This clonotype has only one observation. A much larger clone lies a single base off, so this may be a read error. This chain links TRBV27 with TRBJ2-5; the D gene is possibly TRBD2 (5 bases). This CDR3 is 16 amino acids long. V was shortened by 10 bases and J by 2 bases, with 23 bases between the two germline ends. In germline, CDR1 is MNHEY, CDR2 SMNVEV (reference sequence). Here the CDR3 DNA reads TGTGCCACCCCCCCGGGAAGGCGATCCCTACAAGAGACCCAGTACTTC. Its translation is CATPPGRRSLQETQYF.

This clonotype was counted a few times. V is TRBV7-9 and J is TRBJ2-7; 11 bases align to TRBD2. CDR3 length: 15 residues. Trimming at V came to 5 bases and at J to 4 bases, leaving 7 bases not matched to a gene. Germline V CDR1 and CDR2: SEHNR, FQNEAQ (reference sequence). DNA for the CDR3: TGTGCCAGCAGCCAGGGGACTAGCGGACGTTACGAGCAGTACTTC. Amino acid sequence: CASSQGTSGRYEQYF.

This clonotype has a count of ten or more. CDR3 DNA: TGTGCCTGGATTCCCGGAGTGGGACTTCTACCAGAGACCCAGTACTTC. Translated, it gives CAWIPGVGLLPETQYF. This chain uses TRBV30 with TRBJ2-5; TRBD2 might be the D (6 bases). CDR1 is GTSNPN and CDR2 is SVGIG in the germline V gene (reference sequence). The V and J ends lost 4 bases and 4 bases respectively, with 22 bases between them. The CDR3 loop spans 16 amino acids. Full variable domain (rest looked up from reference TRBV30 and TRBJ2-5): SQTIHQWPATLVQPVGSPLSLECTVEGTSNPNLYWYRQAAGRGLQLLFYSVGIGQISSEVPQNLSASRPQDRQFILSSKKLLLSDSGFYLCAWIPGVGLLPETQYFGPGTRLLVL.